Listed below are T cell receptor beta chains from one sample, sequenced in a study of neurological immune-mediated disorders. Via MiXCR, TCRdb re-called the 5' RACE reads, giving one row per CDR3 protein. The sample has approximately 70,000 distinct CDR3 sequences; roughly 4.9% are singletons. The material sequenced was PBMCs. All receptors derive from a woman in her 70s with multiple sclerosis. Each CDR3 is given with its conserved first and last residue. A D gene is named only where the DNA matches it firmly. The size entry is marked missing in some rows and otherwise reads once, few, many or a size class.

v_gene	d_gene	j_gene	abundance	CDR3nt	CDR3aa
TRBV7-9	TRBD1	TRBJ1-2	many	TGTGCCAGCAGCCCAACAGGGGGCAGTTCTGGCTACACCTTC	CASSPTGGSSGYTF
TRBV20-1	NA	TRBJ2-4	many	TGCAGTGCCGCGCCCGGCGACAAAAACATTCAGTACTTC	CSAAPGDKNIQYF
TRBV4-1	TRBD2	TRBJ2-3	many	TGCGCCAGCAGCCAAGATATAGCGGGAGGCACAGATACGCAGTATTTT	CASSQDIAGGTDTQYF
TRBV9	NA	TRBJ1-1	many	TGTGCCAGCAGCGTAGAACGGGGGATCGTGATAATGAACACTGAAGCTTTCTTT	CASSVERGIVIMNTEAFF
TRBV7-2	NA	TRBJ1-1	many	TGTGCCAGCAGCCACCCGCAAGGGAGGACTGAAGCTTTCTTT	CASSHPQGRTEAFF
TRBV6-2/TRBV6-3	TRBD1	TRBJ1-5	many	TGTGCCAGCAGCGGACAGGGGGCTGGCAATCAGCCCCAGCATTTT	CASSGQGAGNQPQHF
TRBV6-2/TRBV6-3	NA	TRBJ1-6	many	TGTGCCAGCACCACCTATAATTCACCCCTCCACTTT	CASTTYNSPLHF
TRBV2	TRBD1	TRBJ1-2	many	TGTGCCAGCAGTGGGTGGGACAGGGACAACTATGGCTACACCTTC	CASSGWDRDNYGYTF
TRBV5-6	NA	TRBJ2-1	many	TGTGCCAGCAGCAAAAATGATCCCAGCTCCTACAATGAGCAGTTCTTC	CASSKNDPSSYNEQFF
TRBV7-8	TRBD1	TRBJ2-1	many	TGTGCCAGCAGCTTGCCAGGGGGCGCTGAGCAGTTCTTC	CASSLPGGAEQFF
TRBV18	NA	TRBJ1-2	NA	TGTGCCAGCTCACCCCGGACAGAATATGGCTACACCTTC	CASSPRTEYGYTF